The 4 T cell receptor beta chains listed next were all sequenced from one sample in a study of Graves' ophthalmopathy and Graves' hyperthyroidism. Amplifying from RNA transcripts, the study obtained TCR beta CDR3 regions. Following a first-round RT-PCR that used HTBI primers, a second-round multiplex PCR was carried out. TCRdb independently ran MiXCR on the multiplex PCR reads; one entry per CDR3 protein. The table records about 620,000 distinct CDR3 sequences, about 20% of them present only once. Sequenced material: peripheral blood. The origin of the receptors is a woman aged 18-29 years with stable Graves' hyperthyroidism. Some clones in this sample may be carry-over from other donors' samples.

The chain joins TRBV30 to TRBJ1-5; 11 bases are a match to TRBD1. This CDR3 spans 15 amino acids. In germline, CDR1 is GTSNPN, CDR2 SVGIG (reference sequence). V lost 4 bases, J lost 6 bases, and 8 bases stayed unmatched. The DNA for the CDR3 is TGTGCCTGGAATCATCGGACAGGGGGCGGTCAGCCCCAGCATTTT. Translation: CAWNHRTGGGQPQHF. Filled out from reference TRBV30 and TRBJ1-5, the complete variable domain reads SQTIHQWPATLVQPVGSPLSLECTVEGTSNPNLYWYRQAAGRGLQLLFYSVGIGQISSEVPQNLSASRPQDRQFILSSKKLLLSDSGFYLCAWNHRTGGGQPQHFGDGTRLSIL.

Comments on this clonotype: A much more abundant neighbour one base away suggests this may be a read error. The chain uses TRBV6-1 and TRBJ1-2, with D tentatively TRBD1 (6 bases). The CDR3 consists of 15 residues. The V gene's germline CDR1 is MNHNS and CDR2 SASEGT. The V and J ends lost 7 bases and 8 bases respectively, with 23 bases between them. Here the CDR3 DNA reads TGTGCCAGCACCCCAAGGGGGTCAGGGTGGGGCGGCTACACCTTC. This codes for CASTPRGSGWGGYTF.

This clonotype has a count of ten or more. The chain carries TRBV6-1 and TRBJ2-7; D possibly uses TRBD1 or TRBD2 (5 bases each). The ends were cut back, 0 bases at V and 2 bases at J, with 14 bases in the middle. Germline loops: CDR1 MNHNS, CDR2 SASEGT. The CDR3 loop spans 16 amino acids. The CDR3 region is CASSEAGTRTPYEQYF. The CDR3 bases are TGTGCCAGCAGTGAAGCGGGGACCCGGACACCCTACGAGCAGTACTTC.

This clonotype was detected ten times or more. The chain couples TRBV20-1 to TRBJ2-7; 8 positions agree with TRBD1. This CDR3 region has 12 residues. J was trimmed by 3 bases and V by 7 bases; bases with no gene match: 5. Per the germline V gene, CDR1 is DFQATT and CDR2 is SNEGSKA (reference sequence). CDR3: CSVQGQGYEQYF. The CDR3, as DNA: TGCAGTGTTCAAGGACAGGGCTACGAGCAGTACTTC.